This TCR beta chain was sequenced in a study of blood T cell repertoires in COVID-19. Libraries were prepared by immunoSEQ multiplex PCR; TCRdb keeps only in-frame clonotypes and omits some of them. The data show around 64,000 clones, approximately 79% seen once. Trimming shortened V by 1 base and J by 3 bases, and 9 bases separated the two germline ends. The CDR3 contains 14 residues. Germline V gene sequence: CDR1 SNHLY, CDR2 FYNNEI. This sequence joins TRBV2 and TRBJ1-2; possibly TRBD1 for D (5 bases). The sequenced sample consisted of peripheral blood. This sequence originates from a man in his 60s with acute or convalescent COVID-19. The CDR3 here is CASSEGRGDYGYTF. CDR3 nucleotide sequence: TGTGCCAGCAGTGAAGGGAGGGGCGACTATGGCTACACCTTC.